The 14 T cell receptor beta chains below all came from one sample that was sequenced in a study of cytomegalovirus exposure and HLA in healthy donors. Profiled with immunoSEQ multiplex PCR; TCRdb holds only in-frame clones, not every one. The repertoire includes 250,000 to 400,000 clones, nearly 90% of them detected once, and around 0.96% sits in the top ten. What was sequenced was PBMCs. The receptor source for this set is a man aged 25 to 45 in good health and CMV-seronegative.

V gene TRBV4-1 combines with J gene TRBJ2-3, with 8 bases identical to TRBD2. Germline CDR1 reads MGHRA; CDR2 reads YSYEKL. This CDR3 is 18 amino acids long. The junction had 9 bases not matched to a gene; V was cut back by 1 base and J by 0 bases. The CDR3 is CASSQAPQRGTSTDTQYF. The CDR3 DNA reads as TGCGCCAGCAGCCAAGCCCCCCAGCGGGGGACTAGCACAGATACGCAGTATTTT.

This clone was detected only once. The chain combines TRBV5-4 with TRBJ2-3; D might be TRBD1 (6 bases). The CDR3 is made up of 16 amino acids. Germline CDR1 is SGHNT and CDR2 is YYREEE (reference sequence). V was shortened by 4 bases and J by 1 base, with 16 bases between the two germline ends. CDR3: CASSLFQGLGTDTQYF. Here the CDR3 DNA reads TGTGCCAGCAGCCTTTTCCAGGGGCTGGGCACAGATACGCAGTATTTT.

DNA of the CDR3: TGTGCCAGCAGTTTAGCCCCCACAGGGATCGGTGGCTACACCTTC. Residues: CASSLAPTGIGGYTF. This chain links TRBV27 with TRBJ1-2; possibly TRBD1 for D (6 bases). Trimming shortened V by 2 bases and J by 7 bases, and 17 bases separated the two germline ends. Looked up from germline, CDR1 is MNHEY and CDR2 is SMNVEV (reference sequence). This CDR3 has 15 residues.

The J gene is TRBJ2-7, the V gene TRBV9; tentatively, D is TRBD1 (6 bases). The CDR3 consists of 17 residues. The V end was cut by 4 bases, the J end by 2 bases, with 22 bases between. Germline V CDR1 and CDR2: SGDLS, YYNGEE. As DNA, the CDR3 is TGTGCCAGCAGCCCCAGCATCGCCAGGGGCCAAACCTACGAGCAGTACTTC. The encoded protein is CASSPSIARGQTYEQYF.

This chain links TRBV10-2 with TRBJ2-1; 11 bases map to TRBD2. CDR3 length equals 16 residues. V trimming: 0 bases; J trimming: 4 bases; junction bases outside the gene matches: 2. Germline lookup yields CDR1 WSHSY and CDR2 SAAADI. CDR3: CASSESLAGGYNEQFF. The CDR3 DNA is TGCGCCAGCAGTGAGTCCCTAGCGGGGGGTTACAATGAGCAGTTCTTC.

This chain connects TRBV30 to TRBJ1-5; a weak D match, TRBD1 (5 bases). The V end lost 0 bases, the J end lost 5 bases, and 14 bases lay between the germline ends. Germline V gene lookup returns CDR1 GTSNPN and CDR2 SVGIG (reference sequence). CDR3 length: 15 amino acids. In DNA form, the CDR3 reads TGTGCCTGGAGTGTACGGGACTTGCCCCATCAGCCCCAGCATTTT. Amino acids: CAWSVRDLPHQPQHF.

The chain is built from TRBV5-1 and TRBJ2-5; 13 bases match TRBD2. The length of the CDR3 is 18 residues. V was pared by 3 bases and J by 2 bases, with 10 bases of the junction left unmatched. Germline V gene data show CDR1 as SGHRS and CDR2 as YFSETQ. For the CDR3, the DNA is TGCGCCAGCAGCTCACTAGCGGGGGGGACTCCCCGACAAGAGACCCAGTACTTC. This encodes CASSSLAGGTPRQETQYF.

This sequence joins TRBV6-5 and TRBJ1-2; D remains ambiguous. Germline CDR1 MNHEY, CDR2 SVGAGI. The CDR3 spans 14 residues. Trimming left V 0 bases short and J 7 bases short, with 12 bases between. CDR3 sequence reads: CASSYSGRDAGYTF. The CDR3 bases are TGTGCCAGCAGTTACTCGGGGAGGGATGCTGGCTACACCTTC.

The CDR3 region is CASSQDWMGGGFSYEQYF. In DNA, the CDR3 is TGCGCCAGCAGCCAAGATTGGATGGGCGGGGGGTTCTCCTACGAGCAGTACTTC. This chain uses TRBV4-1 with TRBJ2-7, with TRBD2 matching over 8 bases. The V gene end was trimmed by 0 bases and the J gene end by 0 bases; junction bases not matched to a gene: 10. This CDR3 is built from 18 residues. Per germline, CDR1 MGHRA and CDR2 YSYEKL.

The V gene is TRBV7-9, the J gene TRBJ2-1, with 9 bases matching TRBD2. Germline CDR1 and CDR2: SEHNR and FQNEAQ (reference sequence). This CDR3 has 16 amino acids. V gave up 2 bases and J gave up 4 bases; unmatched junction bases: 6. CDR3 sequence: CASSLTAGGPYNEQFF. Here the CDR3 DNA reads TGTGCCAGCAGCTTAACAGCGGGGGGCCCTTACAATGAGCAGTTCTTC.

The J gene is TRBJ1-2, the V gene TRBV6-5; maybe TRBD1 (6 bases). The CDR3 totals 13 residues. Trimming pared 5 bases from V and 8 bases from J, leaving 15 bases between. Per the germline V gene, CDR1 is MNHEY and CDR2 is SVGAGI. The CDR3 protein is CASSMGHSPGYTF. The CDR3, as DNA: TGTGCCAGCAGTATGGGACATTCGCCAGGCTACACCTTC.

The chain links TRBV7-2 to TRBJ2-2, with 9 bases lining up with TRBD1. Germline lookup yields CDR1 SGHTA and CDR2 FQGNSA. The CDR3 is 14 residues long. J lost 7 bases, V lost 5 bases, and 5 bases had no gene match. In DNA form, the CDR3 reads TGTGCCAGCAGCCCCGGGACAGGGATCGGGGAGCTGTTTTTT. This sequence encodes CASSPGTGIGELFF.

The V gene is TRBV5-4, the J gene TRBJ1-6; perhaps TRBD1 as D (5 bases). V was clipped by 4 bases and J by 4 bases, with 12 bases between them. Looked up from germline, CDR1 is SGHNT and CDR2 is YYREEE (reference sequence). This CDR3 has 15 residues. CDR3 residues: CASSKGVPYNSPLHF. CDR3 coding DNA: TGTGCCAGCAGCAAAGGGGTCCCTTATAATTCACCCCTCCACTTT.

This clone has a single count. This chain links TRBV27 with TRBJ1-5, with D possibly matching TRBD1 (5 bases). The CDR3 contains 13 residues. Germline-derived CDR1 and CDR2 are MNHEY and SMNVEV (reference sequence). V was trimmed by 3 bases and J by 5 bases, leaving 8 bases between them. As DNA, the CDR3 is TGTGCCAGCAGTTTCTCGGGGGATCAGCCCCAGCATTTT. It specifies CASSFSGDQPQHF.